The rows below give T cell receptor beta chains drawn from one sample of a study of T-cell memory formation after mild COVID-19. TCRdb used MiXCR to reprocess the 5' RACE reads, holding one entry per CDR3 protein. The sample lists under 700,000 distinct CDR3 sequences; about 20% were seen once. Sequencing was carried out using PBMCs or a T cell subset sorted from them (not recorded which). These receptors were taken from an adult woman who had mild COVID-19 (a few samples of this study predate the infection). Cell type and time point are not known. CDR3s include the opening cysteine and the closing phenylalanine or tryptophan. Fields, in order: V gene, J gene, D gene, CDR3 protein. The D gene is left open where the match is weak.

>TRBV7-9|TRBJ2-6|NA
CASSHHSGANVLTF
>TRBV20-1|TRBJ1-2|NA
CSARDSGQDGGGYTF
>TRBV6-2/TRBV6-3|TRBJ1-2|NA
CASSYDNSYGYTF
>TRBV6-5|TRBJ1-5|NA
CASSYSSSNSNQPQHF
>TRBV27|TRBJ1-1|NA
CASSLNGGREAFF
>TRBV5-1|TRBJ2-2|TRBD1
CASSTGQGGTGELFF
>TRBV14|TRBJ2-7|NA
CASSQWGNEQYF
>TRBV5-6|TRBJ1-1|TRBD1
CASSAGQGAIIEAFF
>TRBV20-1|TRBJ2-7|NA
CSARGGRTYEQYF
>TRBV10-3|TRBJ2-7|NA
CAIRAGDSYEQYF
>TRBV28|TRBJ2-3|NA
CASRQETDTQYF
>TRBV12-3/TRBV12-4|TRBJ2-5|TRBD2
CASRVAGLQETQYF
>TRBV6-5|TRBJ1-1|NA
CASSYLGPGSGSLAEAFF
>TRBV27|TRBJ2-1|NA
CASSLWGSYNEQFF
>TRBV7-2|TRBJ2-2|NA
CASSSTANTGELFF
>TRBV5-8|TRBJ1-5|NA
CASSLGLEGEDSNQPQHF
>TRBV9|TRBJ2-7|NA
CASSSGLTPYEQYF
>TRBV5-1|TRBJ2-2|TRBD2
CASSRTGLAGWSTGELFF
>TRBV7-3|TRBJ2-5|TRBD2
CASSSTSGGAETQYF
>TRBV12-3/TRBV12-4|TRBJ1-1|TRBD1
CASSSTGVPTTNTEAFF
>TRBV20-1|TRBJ2-3|TRBD2
CSASARLAVSTDTQYF
>TRBV29-1|TRBJ2-6|NA
CSVELNSSGANVLTF
>TRBV20-1|TRBJ2-3|TRBD2
CSAELAERTDTQYF